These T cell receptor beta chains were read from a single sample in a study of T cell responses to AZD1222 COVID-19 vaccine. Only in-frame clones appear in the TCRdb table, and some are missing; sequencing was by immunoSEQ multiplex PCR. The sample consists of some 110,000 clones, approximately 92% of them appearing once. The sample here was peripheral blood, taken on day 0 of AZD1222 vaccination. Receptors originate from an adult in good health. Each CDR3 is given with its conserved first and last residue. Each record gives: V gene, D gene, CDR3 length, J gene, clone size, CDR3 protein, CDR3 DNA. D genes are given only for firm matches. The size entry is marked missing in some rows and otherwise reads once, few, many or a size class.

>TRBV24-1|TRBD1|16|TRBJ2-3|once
CATSDRQGPYTDTQYF
TGTGCCACCAGTGACCGACAGGGACCCTACACAGATACGCAGTATTTT
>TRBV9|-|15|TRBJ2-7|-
CASSPDGGNYYEQYF
TGTGCCAGCAGCCCAGACGGGGGAAATTACTACGAGCAGTACTTC
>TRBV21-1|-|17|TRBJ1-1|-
CASSKIHNRLHRIEAFF
TGTGCCAGCAGCAAAATACACAACAGGTTGCATAGGATTGAAGCTTTCTTT
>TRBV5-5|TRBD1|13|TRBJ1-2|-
CASSLTGDYGYTF
TGTGCCAGCAGCCTAACAGGGGACTATGGCTACACCTTC
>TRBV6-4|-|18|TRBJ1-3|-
CASSDSRQDVVHGNTIYF
TGTGCCAGCAGTGACTCGAGGCAGGACGTCGTTCATGGAAACACCATATATTTT
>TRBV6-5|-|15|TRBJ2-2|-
CASSYPQPQAGELFF
TGTGCCAGCAGTTACCCACAACCTCAGGCCGGGGAGCTGTTTTTT
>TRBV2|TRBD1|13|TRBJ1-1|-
CASYGTGKLGAFF
TGTGCCAGCTACGGGACAGGGAAGTTAGGAGCTTTCTTT
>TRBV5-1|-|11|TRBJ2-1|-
CASSFGSEQFF
TGCGCCAGCAGCTTTGGGAGTGAGCAGTTCTTC
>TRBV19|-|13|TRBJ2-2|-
CARPPGSTGELFF
TGTGCCAGACCCCCAGGATCCACCGGGGAGCTGTTTTTT
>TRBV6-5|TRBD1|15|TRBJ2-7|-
CASSYGTEISYEQYF
TGTGCCAGCAGTTACGGGACAGAAATCTCCTACGAGCAGTACTTC
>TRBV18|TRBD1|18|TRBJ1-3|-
CASSPRGGQGHSGNTIYF
TGTGCCAGCTCACCACGAGGGGGACAGGGCCACTCTGGAAACACCATATATTTT
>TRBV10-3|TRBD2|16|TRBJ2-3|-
CAISAWTSGEGDTQYF
TGTGCCATCAGCGCCTGGACTAGCGGGGAGGGGGATACGCAGTATTTT
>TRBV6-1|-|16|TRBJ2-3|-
CASSDLVRAYTDTQYF
TGTGCCAGCAGTGATTTGGTCAGAGCCTACACAGATACGCAGTATTTT